This T cell receptor beta chain was documented in a study of T cells in lung cancer brain metastases (dated by TCRdb to the late 2010s). For the wider study: Seventeen of the 20 patients had a history of tobacco use, with a median of approximately 39 pack-years. Of the approximately 20 patients, some 18 received no interval therapy between resection of the primary and resection of the metastasis. The primary and brain metastasis specimens were acquired a median of around 300 days apart. TCR beta CDR3 repertoires were compared between fully resected primary non-small cell lung cancers and paired brain metastases. The cohort comprised 20 patients contributing roughly 40 specimens, one primary lung lesion and one brain metastasis each. Of the patients, 11 were female and roughly 9 were male, and their median age at first diagnosis was 45 to 65 years. The average DNA integrity number was 3.8 in both primary and metastatic specimens, and the two sites did not differ significantly. Study-wide findings and limitations: DNA fragmentation in FFPE samples may have prevented retrieval of the complete infiltrating T cell repertoire. The ten most abundant clones made up a significantly larger repertoire fraction in brain metastases than primaries, suggesting clonal expansion. Effects of preoperative corticosteroids on T cell infiltration in brain metastases could not be controlled. Compared with their paired primaries, brain metastases had significantly fewer unique productive clones (median approximately 1,500 versus 4,500). Most clones were lesion-specific, with limited overlap between paired lesions (mean Morisita index approximately 0.21).

Between roughly 2 and 5 ug genomic DNA was input per sample, with paired samples receiving equal DNA input. TCR beta libraries were constructed in two PCR steps with the immunoSEQ hsTCRbeta Kit, which uses multiplexed V and J gene primers. Pooled libraries with positive and negative controls were sequenced on an Illumina MiSeq using a 100-cycle paired-end protocol. On the study's bioinformatics: Raw data were processed by the immunoSEQ vendor into normalized, annotated TCR beta repertoire reports. Richness was defined as the number of unique clones by nucleotide sequence, and the iChao1 and Efron-Thisted estimators were used to extrapolate total richness. Paired lesions were characterized and compared using Pielou's evenness, Simpson's index, top-ten clone proportional abundance, and the Morisita overlap index. In its TCRdb copy, this immuneACCESS table keeps in-frame sequences only and misses some clones. Where compared with another copy, unresolved V genes explain less than half of these, and the others have no known cause. The V and J calls and clone size come from that table; D and trimming were worked out from the DNA. The sample data list more than 4,000 clones, and around 84% of these were observed just once. The ten top clones hold under 3.5% of the sample.

Resection was performed in the patients for synchronous oligometastatic disease or for delayed recurrence of a solitary brain metastasis. To avoid including cancers other than NSCLC, any patient with a history of multiple malignancies was excluded. Tumor areas were macrodissected from about 5 deparaffinized about 10 um unstained sections under guidance from marked H&E slides. All specimens were fixed in formalin and embedded in paraffin (FFPE). The AllPrep DNA/RNA FFPE Kit was used to extract genomic DNA. Its CDR3 holds 15 amino acids, cysteine through phenylalanine. Of the read, only the CDR3 DNA is kept; its 45 bases are in frame from base 1. Relative to germline, V is missing 2 bases and J is missing 4 bases, with 5 bases of the junction outside any gene match. Based on the germline V gene, the CDR1 and CDR2 sequences are SGHRS and YFSETQ. This clone was found once. Its antigen remains unidentified. Base qualities are not at hand, and no much larger clone is one base apart.

The sample taken for sequencing was tumor tissue from the primary lung tumor. Read against the paper, the sample's cell subset or site label means: primary lung cancer lesion. Recombination linked TRBV5-1 to TRBJ2-1; a stretch of 8 junction bases matches TRBD2. This clonotype was sampled from a woman in her 50s with non-small cell lung cancer. Here is the DNA: TGCGCCAGCAGCTTAGGGCTAGCGGGTTACAATGAGCAGTTCTTC. Its coded protein is CASSLGLAGYNEQFF.